A selection of T cell receptor beta chains follows, all from one sample in a study of OX40 agonist ivuxolimab in advanced cancers. TCRdb's copy holds only in-frame clones and misses some; the assay was immunoSEQ multiplex PCR. Found here are tens of thousands of clones, approximately 83% of them singletons; the top ten hold about 14%. The input for sequencing was CD4+ or CD8+ T cells sorted from blood, taken in a trial of the OX40 agonist ivuxolimab. These receptors were taken from an adult with an advanced solid tumor such as melanoma, head and neck, liver or kidney cancer. The CDR3 runs from the conserved cysteine through the conserved F or W. The D gene is left open where the match is weak. Clone size appears in some rows only: once, few, many, or a class for an expanded clone.

D gene	J gene	clone size	V gene	CDR3 DNA	CDR3 protein
NA	TRBJ2-5	NA	TRBV5-1	TGCGCCAGCACCAACCAAGAGACCCAGTACTTC	CASTNQETQYF
NA	TRBJ1-1	NA	TRBV7-4	TGTGCCAGCAGTCGACGGTTGCAGGGATGTTACACTGAAGCTTTCTTT	CASSRRLQGCYTEAFF
NA	TRBJ1-2	NA	TRBV6-1	TGTGCCAGCAGTGAAGGCAGGACAAACTATGGCTACACCTTC	CASSEGRTNYGYTF
NA	TRBJ1-1	NA	TRBV10-3	TGTGCCATCACTCTTAAGCAGGGAACTGAAGCTTTCTTT	CAITLKQGTEAFF
TRBD2	TRBJ2-5	NA	TRBV7-9	TGTGCCAGCAGCCCCCCCTTGGACACCTCCGCGGGAGCCCAGTACTTC	CASSPPLDTSAGAQYF
TRBD1	TRBJ1-2	NA	TRBV7-9	TGTGCCAGCAGCTTGGGACAGGGTGTGTCCTATGGCTACACCTTC	CASSLGQGVSYGYTF
NA	TRBJ2-7	once	TRBV28	TGTGCCAGCAGTTTACAGGGTAGGGAGCAGTACTTC	CASSLQGREQYF
TRBD1	TRBJ1-2	NA	TRBV7-9	TGTGCCAGCAGGCGGACAGGGGCGTATGGCTACACCTTC	CASRRTGAYGYTF
NA	TRBJ2-1	NA	TRBV4-2	TGTGCCAGCAGCCAAGACCTGGGGGGAACCTACAATGAGCAGTTCTTC	CASSQDLGGTYNEQFF
TRBD1	TRBJ2-1	once	TRBV5-4	TGTGCCAGCAGCTTGAGCCCCGGGACAGGGGATGAGCAGTTCTTC	CASSLSPGTGDEQFF
NA	TRBJ2-7	NA	TRBV27	TGTGCCAGCAGTTTATTCCAGGGAGCCTACGAGCAGTACTTC	CASSLFQGAYEQYF
NA	TRBJ1-6	NA	TRBV13	TGTGCCAGCAGCCCACAGAATTCACCCCTCCACTTT	CASSPQNSPLHF
NA	TRBJ1-4	NA	TRBV28	TGTGCCAGCAGTTCCTCGGGGAGGGATGAAAAACTGTTTTTT	CASSSSGRDEKLFF
TRBD2	TRBJ2-2	NA	TRBV7-2	TGTGCCAGCAGCTTTCGCCCAGCGGGGGGTTCGTCCGGGGAGCTGTTTTTT	CASSFRPAGGSSGELFF
NA	TRBJ2-2	NA	TRBV4-1	TGCGCCAGCAGCCAAGCCGCAGCACGGGGGACAACGAACACCGGGGAGCTGTTTTTT	CASSQAAARGTTNTGELFF
NA	TRBJ2-7	NA	TRBV6-1	TGTGCCAGCAGGAAATACTACGAGCAGTACTTC	CASRKYYEQYF
TRBD1	TRBJ1-1	few	TRBV4-3	TGCGCCAGCAGCCAAGAAGGGGGCAGGGGGCCGGACACTGAAGCTTTCTTT	CASSQEGGRGPDTEAFF